This passage covers 31 T cell receptor beta chains from one sample sequenced in a study of CD8+CD57+ T cells in acquired aplastic anemia. Genomic DNA acted as the template from which TCR beta VDJ combination and CDR3 sequence profiling were carried out. A single record per CDR3 protein comes from TCRdb applying MiXCR to the reads. The sample consists of about 210,000 distinct CDR3 sequences, 34% of them appearing once. The source material was sorted CD4+, CD8+, or CD8+CD57+ T cells (not recorded which) from PBMCs. All receptors come from a human donor in good health, serving as a control.

The chain employs TRBV4-1 and TRBJ2-7, with TRBD2 matching 8 bases. CDR1 and CDR2 from the germline V gene are MGHRA and YSYEKL. This CDR3 contains 14 residues. V trimming: 3 bases; J trimming: 3 bases; junction bases outside the gene matches: 4. The CDR3 nucleotides are TGCGCCAGCAGCCAGGGACTAGAGATCTACGAGCAGTACTTC. This encodes CASSQGLEIYEQYF.

Details on this clonotype: One end of the junction does not line up with germline, which may come from a read error. The chain recombines TRBV11-1 with TRBJ2-1; D gene ambiguous. The V gene's germline CDR1 is SGHAT and CDR2 FQDESV (reference sequence). The CDR3 totals 15 residues. This CDR3 is CASSLGRSSYDEQFF. The CDR3, as DNA: TGTGCCAGCAGCTTAGGCAGGAGCTCCTACGATGAGCAGTTCTTC.

This clonotype was seen just once. The chain employs TRBV2 and TRBJ1-5; 7 bases are a match to TRBD1. Unmatched junction bases numbered 8, after V lost 0 bases and J lost 6 bases. The CDR3 totals 16 residues. The V gene's germline CDR1 is SNHLY and CDR2 FYNNEI. The CDR3: CASSEAGQRVTQPQHF. In DNA, the CDR3 is TGTGCCAGCAGTGAAGCGGGACAGCGGGTAACTCAGCCCCAGCATTTT.

This clonotype has at least ten counts. The J gene is TRBJ1-1, the V gene TRBV29-1; D unclear. Trimming took 0 bases from V and 5 from J, leaving 16 bases between them. Germline loops: CDR1 SQVTM, CDR2 ANQGSEA. The CDR3 is made up of 15 amino acids. This CDR3 is CSVEDRPRAGTEAFF. The CDR3 DNA reads TGCAGCGTTGAAGATCGGCCCCGCGCGGGAACTGAAGCTTTCTTT.

This clonotype was seen more than once but under ten times. A single base separates this from a much larger clone, so it may be a read error. The V and J genes are TRBV9 and TRBJ2-3, with TRBD1 identical over 9 bases. The V gene end was trimmed by 7 bases and the J gene end by 4 bases; junction bases not matched to a gene: 7. The CDR3 extends over 14 amino acids. CDR1 and CDR2 (germline): SGDLS, YYNGEE. CDR3 residues: CASGDGQGPDTQYF. The DNA of the CDR3 is TGTGCCAGCGGCGATGGACAGGGGCCAGATACGCAGTATTTT.

To note about this clonotype: Sequence at one end of the junction differs from germline and may be a read error. The chain recombines TRBV7-3 with TRBJ1-6; D uncertain. The CDR3 has 13 residues. The germline V gene has CDR1 SGHTA and CDR2 FQGTGA. The CDR3 reads CASGLSDNPPLHF. As DNA, the CDR3 is TGTGCCAGCGGCTTATCTGATAATCCACCCCTCCACTTT.

This clonotype was recorded many times. V is TRBV7-3 and J is TRBJ2-2; no reliable D call. The CDR3 runs 14 residues. The germline gives CDR1 SGHTA, CDR2 FQGTGA. Between the trimmed V and J ends, which lost 4 bases and 3 bases, there was a span of 9 bases. CDR3 in DNA: TGTGCCAGCAGCTCAGGCGTGGACACCGGGGAGCTGTTTTTT. This gives the protein CASSSGVDTGELFF.

Notes on this clonotype: It may be a read error: a sequence one base away is much more abundant. CDR3 sequence (DNA): TGTGCCAGCAGCTTGTCGCAGGACATCTTCCTTTTCACCTACGAGCAGTACTTC. It codes for CASSLSQDIFLFTYEQYF. V gene TRBV5-6 combines with J gene TRBJ2-7, with D possibly being TRBD1 (5 bases). V was trimmed by 1 base and J by 2 bases, leaving 22 bases between them. This CDR3 is 18 amino acids long. Germline-derived CDR1 and CDR2 are SGHDT and YYEEEE.

This clonotype has just a few counts. The DNA for the CDR3 is TGTGCCAGCAGCCCGGGGGGGGGGCGCGGGGCCAACGTCCTGACTTTC. It specifies CASSPGGGRGANVLTF. The gene calls are TRBV5-4 and TRBJ2-6, with 8 bases aligning to TRBD2. The CDR3 contains 16 residues. The V segment lost 4 bases and the J segment 4 bases; nucleotides outside the gene matches: 7. Germline CDR1 SGHNT, CDR2 YYREEE (reference sequence).

The chain is built from TRBV6-1 and TRBJ1-5; TRBD1 matches 7 bases. Trimming removed 4 bases from V and 7 bases from J; junction bases left unmatched: 4. CDR3 length: 13 residues. CDR1 is MNHNS and CDR2 is SASEGT in the germline V gene. The CDR3 sequence is CASSGQGRQPQHF. The DNA of the CDR3 is TGTGCCAGCAGTGGACAGGGTAGACAGCCCCAGCATTTT.

The chain couples TRBV10-3 to TRBJ1-1; 9 bases are a match to TRBD1. This CDR3 comprises 15 residues. The trim removed 4 bases at V and 4 bases at J, leaving 7 bases unmatched. Looked up from germline, CDR1 is ENHRY and CDR2 is SYGVKD. In DNA, the CDR3 is TGTGCCATCAGTGCAACGGGACAGGGTGGCACTGAAGCTTTCTTT. It is translated as CAISATGQGGTEAFF.

The chain links TRBV19 to TRBJ1-2, with D possibly TRBD1 on 5 matching bases. Looked up from germline, CDR1 is LNHDA and CDR2 is SQIVND (reference sequence). CDR3 size: 13 residues. V was clipped by 8 bases and J by 8 bases, with 18 bases between them. CDR3 bases: TGTGCCAGTCAGAAGGGGATTATTAGAGGCTACACCTTC. Residues: CASQKGIIRGYTF.

Comments on this clonotype: With a much larger clone just one base away, this may be a read error. The CDR3 ends on some other residue instead of the conserved phenylalanine or tryptophan, so this is likely a read error. The chain has TRBV5-6 and TRBJ2-1; D is uncertain. Germline values: CDR1 SGHDT, CDR2 YYEEEE. CDR3 length equals 13 residues. Trimming stripped 7 bases from V and 0 bases from J, with 8 bases between. The CDR3 reads CASGYSSYNEQFL. CDR3 bases: TGTGCCAGCGGCTATAGCTCCTACAATGAGCAGTTCCTC.

A note on this clonotype: A read error may produce the germline difference seen at one junction end. The DNA of the CDR3 is TGTGCCAACAGTTTCTACGGGGACACTGAAGCTTTCTTT. This sequence encodes CANSFYGDTEAFF. J is TRBJ1-1 and V is TRBV12-3 or TRBV12-4; D gene ambiguous. This CDR3 region has 13 residues.

The chain has TRBV5-5 and TRBJ2-3; a weak D match, TRBD2 (5 bases). Germline-derived CDR1 and CDR2 are SGHKS and YYEKEE (reference sequence). V was cut by 0 bases and J by 9 bases, with 17 bases left in between. The CDR3 has 15 residues. The CDR3 bases are TGTGCCAGCAGCTTGGGTCGGGGTTTAACTGGGACGCAGTATTTT. Its protein is CASSLGRGLTGTQYF.

This clonotype was counted at least ten times. The chain recombines TRBV7-9 with TRBJ1-1; 7 bases align to TRBD1. After removal of 3 bases from V and 5 bases from J, the junction contained 21 bases not matched to a gene. The CDR3 has 19 amino acids. From germline, CDR1 is SEHNR and CDR2 FQNEAQ (reference sequence). The CDR3 DNA sequence: TGTGCCAGCAGCTTGACAGGGATTTGGGTAAGGGCCGAAAAGACTGAAGCTTTCTTT. Translated: CASSLTGIWVRAEKTEAFF.

This chain links TRBV10-1 with TRBJ1-1, with 8 nucleotides matching TRBD1. Germline CDR1 reads WNHNN; CDR2 reads SYGVQD (reference sequence). The length of the CDR3 is 17 residues. The junction had 17 bases not matched to a gene; V was cut back by 6 bases and J by 5 bases. For the CDR3, the DNA is TGCGCCAGCAGCGTAGCCGGGACCCAGGGGGCGAAGACTGAAGCTTTCTTT. This sequence encodes CASSVAGTQGAKTEAFF.

This clonotype was observed at least ten times. J is TRBJ1-1 and V is TRBV6-2 or TRBV6-3, with TRBD1 matching over 8 bases. CDR1 MNHEY and CDR2 SVGEGT come from the germline V gene. V lost 6 bases to trimming and J lost 2 bases; unmatched junction nucleotides: 5. The CDR3 runs to 14 residues. The CDR3 loop reads CASRLQGGNTEAFF. CDR3 in DNA: TGTGCCAGCAGGTTACAGGGGGGTAACACTGAAGCTTTCTTT.

Ten or more counts support this clonotype. Here the CDR3 DNA reads TGTGCCAGCAGCAAACTAGCGGGGGGGCTCGCCACAGATACGCAGTATTTT. It codes for CASSKLAGGLATDTQYF. The gene calls are TRBV7-8 and TRBJ2-3, with TRBD2 matching over 13 bases. Per the germline V gene, CDR1 is SGHVS and CDR2 is FQNEAQ. This CDR3 is built from 17 residues. V shed 5 bases and J 2 bases; nucleotides not matched to a gene: 7.

The chain is built from TRBV12-3 or TRBV12-4 and TRBJ1-5; possible D gene TRBD1, 6 bases. V was shortened by 5 bases and J by 7 bases, with 15 bases between the two germline ends. There are 14 residues in the CDR3. The CDR3 DNA sequence: TGTGCCAGCAGTCATCCGGGACAAGGGCAGCCCCAGCATTTT. This translates into CASSHPGQGQPQHF.

In the case of this clonotype: As the CDR3 is not closed by the conserved phenylalanine or tryptophan, this likely results from a read error. The genes are TRBV20-1 and TRBJ2-7; 8 bases map to TRBD1. Looked up from germline, CDR1 is DFQATT and CDR2 is SNEGSKA (reference sequence). The CDR3 consists of 18 residues. The chain's CDR3 is CSARPEDVRTGLSYGQYL. In DNA, the CDR3 is TGCAGTGCTAGGCCTGAGGATGTACGGACAGGGCTCTCCTACGGGCAGTACCTC.

This clonotype was observed a few times. This chain uses TRBV5-1 with TRBJ2-1; 16 nucleotides agree with TRBD2. This CDR3 spans 19 amino acids. J was trimmed by 0 bases and V by 4 bases; bases with no gene match: 7. The germline gives CDR1 SGHRS, CDR2 YFSETQ. Written as DNA, the CDR3 is TGCGCCAGCAGCAACCCGGGACTAGCGGGGGGGAGCTCCTACAATGAGCAGTTCTTC. This codes for CASSNPGLAGGSSYNEQFF.

The rearrangement joins TRBV12-3 or TRBV12-4 to TRBJ2-4; D might be TRBD1 (6 bases). The germline V and J ends were trimmed by 6 bases and 8 bases, with 14 bases remaining between them. CDR3 size: 13 residues. The CDR3 protein is CASRRNRAYIQYF. For the CDR3, the DNA is TGTGCCAGCAGACGCAACAGGGCTTACATTCAGTACTTC.

This clonotype was counted ten times or more. The genes are TRBV20-1 and TRBJ2-3; a weak D match, TRBD2 (6 bases). The germline gives CDR1 DFQATT, CDR2 SNEGSKA (reference sequence). This CDR3 is built from 14 residues. Trimming left V 1 base short and J 4 bases short, with 12 bases between. CDR3 coding DNA: TGCAGTGCTAGAGTGACGAGCGGGTCAGATACGCAGTATTTT. Protein sequence: CSARVTSGSDTQYF.

The rearrangement links TRBV5-5 to TRBJ1-5; D unclear. The CDR3 spans 14 residues. Germline CDR1 SGHKS, CDR2 YYEKEE (reference sequence). The V end lost 6 bases, the J end lost 1 base, and 11 bases lay between the germline ends. Written as DNA, the CDR3 is TGTGCCAGCACGAAGGGAGGGAGCAATCAGCCCCAGCATTTT. Amino acids: CASTKGGSNQPQHF. Based on the CDR3 plus reference TRBV5-5 and TRBJ1-5, the full variable domain is DAGVTQSPTHLIKTRGQQVTLRCSPISGHKSVSWYQQVLGQGPQFIFQYYEKEERGRGNFPDRFSARQFPNYSSELNVNALLLGDSALYLCASTKGGSNQPQHFGDGTRLSIL.

The chain employs TRBV29-1 and TRBJ2-5; TRBD1 agrees at 7 bases. Trimming cost V 4 bases and J 4 bases; bases outside gene matches: 6. The germline gives CDR1 SQVTM, CDR2 ANQGSEA. The CDR3 spans 13 residues. CDR3 amino acids: CSVAKGAGETQYF. CDR3 DNA: TGCAGCGTTGCAAAGGGGGCGGGAGAGACCCAGTACTTC.

The rearrangement joins TRBV2 to TRBJ2-5; 12 bases are shared with TRBD1. This CDR3 spans 15 amino acids. V dropped 6 bases and J dropped 5; count of bases not matched to a gene: 7. Germline V gives CDR1 SNHLY, CDR2 FYNNEI. The CDR3 sequence is CASRLGTGGLETQYF. DNA of the CDR3: TGTGCCAGCAGACTCGGGACAGGGGGCCTTGAGACCCAGTACTTC.

The chain joins TRBV7-6 to TRBJ2-6; 7 nucleotides line up with TRBD2. The CDR3 length is 17 residues. Germline V lookup: CDR1 SGHVS, CDR2 FNYEAQ. The ends lost 7 bases at V and 0 bases at J; junction bases unmatched: 9. The CDR3: CASTLGRVPSGANVLTF. The CDR3 DNA is TGTGCCAGCACCCTAGGGAGGGTCCCCTCTGGGGCCAACGTCCTGACTTTC.

This clonotype was recorded many times. The chain uses TRBV11-2 and TRBJ2-5; D may be TRBD1 (5 bases). V lost 5 bases, J lost 3 bases, and 13 bases lay in between. The CDR3 is 14 amino acids. CDR1 is SGHAT and CDR2 is FQNNGV in the germline V gene. CDR3 coding DNA: TGTGCCAGCAGCACCGCCAGGGTCAAAGAGACCCAGTACTTC. It is translated as CASSTARVKETQYF.

This clonotype was picked up a small number of times. The rearrangement joins TRBV20-1 to TRBJ2-2; 8 positions agree with TRBD2. The germline V gene has CDR1 DFQATT and CDR2 SNEGSKA (reference sequence). V dropped 2 bases and J dropped 5; count of bases not matched to a gene: 16. The length of the CDR3 is 18 residues. CDR3 DNA: TGCAGTGCTAGACCACGGTATAGCGGGAAAAGACAAACCGGGGAGCTGTTTTTT. Translating gives CSARPRYSGKRQTGELFF.

This clonotype was detected only once. The V and J genes are TRBV6-1 and TRBJ1-2; 9 positions match TRBD1. Per the germline V gene, CDR1 is MNHNS and CDR2 is SASEGT. This CDR3 has 14 residues. V shed 5 bases, J shed 7 bases, and the junction held 8 bases outside the gene matches. CDR3 coding DNA: TGTGCCAGCAGTACCCGGGACAGGGAGGGTGGCTACACCTTC. Translation: CASSTRDREGGYTF.